This is a list of T cell receptor beta chains from one sample in a study of T cells in Graves' hyperthyroidism and ophthalmopathy. TCRdb processed the multiplex PCR reads anew with MiXCR; each CDR3 protein has one entry. Counted here are around 250,000 distinct CDR3 sequences, about 15% occurring once; the ten biggest clones make up 13%. The sample consisted of blood. The receptors were gathered from a woman aged 35 to 49 with Graves' hyperthyroidism that later progressed to Graves' ophthalmopathy. CDR3s include the opening cysteine and the closing phenylalanine or tryptophan. The order of the fields is D gene, V gene, clone size, J gene, CDR3 protein, CDR3 DNA. A D gene is named only where the DNA matches it firmly. Clone size is given for some rows only: seen once, a few or many times, or a class if the clone is expanded.

D: -; V: TRBV15; size: many; J: TRBJ1-1; CDR3: CATSDEVEAFF; DNA: TGTGCCACCAGCGACGAGGTTGAAGCTTTCTTT
D: -; V: TRBV19; size: many; J: TRBJ2-7; CDR3: CASSIGATSYEQYF; DNA: TGTGCCAGTAGTATAGGGGCCACTTCATACGAGCAGTACTTC
D: TRBD2; V: TRBV2; size: -; J: TRBJ2-1; CDR3: CASLTSGPYNEQFF; DNA: TGTGCCAGCCTTACTAGCGGGCCCTACAATGAGCAGTTCTTC
D: -; V: TRBV9; size: many; J: TRBJ2-5; CDR3: CASSVAAGLTPPQETQYF; DNA: TGTGCCAGCAGCGTAGCGGCCGGACTAACCCCTCCTCAAGAGACCCAGTACTTC
D: TRBD1; V: TRBV6-1; size: many; J: TRBJ2-5; CDR3: CASSLDRVETQYF; DNA: TGTGCCAGCAGTTTGGACAGGGTAGAGACCCAGTACTTC
D: TRBD2; V: TRBV28; size: many; J: TRBJ2-1; CDR3: CASSQGGTSGNNEQFF; DNA: TGTGCCAGCAGTCAGGGGGGGACTAGCGGTAACAATGAGCAGTTCTTC
D: -; V: TRBV15; size: -; J: TRBJ2-1; CDR3: CATSSLGGAGDLTSYNEQFF; DNA: TGTGCCACCAGCAGTCTGGGGGGAGCGGGCGACTTGACGTCCTACAATGAGCAGTTCTTC
D: TRBD2; V: TRBV7-9; size: many; J: TRBJ2-7; CDR3: CASSWTSGPKYEQYF; DNA: TGTGCCAGCAGTTGGACTAGCGGGCCTAAATACGAGCAGTACTTC
D: -; V: TRBV5-1; size: -; J: TRBJ2-7; CDR3: CASSLSPEVSYEQYF; DNA: TGCGCCAGCAGCTTGTCGCCAGAAGTTTCCTACGAGCAGTACTTC
D: -; V: TRBV27; size: many; J: TRBJ1-1; CDR3: CASSLFQGLNTEAFF; DNA: TGTGCCAGCAGTTTATTTCAGGGGTTGAACACTGAAGCTTTCTTT
D: TRBD2; V: TRBV2; size: many; J: TRBJ2-1; CDR3: CASSSLIAGGPYNEQFF; DNA: TGTGCCAGCAGTTCACTTATAGCGGGAGGGCCTTACAATGAGCAGTTCTTC
D: TRBD1; V: TRBV29-1; size: few; J: TRBJ2-2; CDR3: CSAPDRATGELFF; DNA: TGCAGCGCCCCGGACAGGGCTACCGGGGAGCTGTTTTTT
D: TRBD2; V: TRBV4-1; size: many; J: TRBJ2-1; CDR3: CASSQLPGTSHYNEQFF; DNA: TGCGCCAGCAGCCAGTTACCCGGGACTAGTCACTACAATGAGCAGTTCTTC
D: -; V: TRBV20-1; size: many; J: TRBJ1-1; CDR3: CSARDTGRGRSEAFF; DNA: TGCAGTGCTAGAGATACGGGACGGGGAAGGTCTGAAGCTTTCTTT
D: -; V: TRBV30; size: many; J: TRBJ2-4; CDR3: CAWSVDRAKNIQYF; DNA: TGTGCCTGGAGTGTGGATCGGGCCAAAAACATTCAGTACTTC
D: TRBD2; V: TRBV27; size: many; J: TRBJ2-7; CDR3: CASRLAGGAYEQYF; DNA: TGTGCCAGCAGACTAGCGGGAGGAGCCTACGAGCAGTACTTC
D: TRBD2; V: TRBV10-2; size: many; J: TRBJ2-3; CDR3: CASKPGLAADTQYF; DNA: TGCGCCAGCAAACCGGGACTAGCGGCAGATACGCAGTATTTT
D: TRBD2; V: TRBV5-1; size: few; J: TRBJ2-1; CDR3: CASSLGLAASYNEQFF; DNA: TGCGCCAGCAGCTTAGGACTAGCAGCCTCCTACAATGAGCAGTTCTTC
D: -; V: TRBV7-2; size: few; J: TRBJ2-3; CDR3: CAGSLFGLSTDTQYF; DNA: TGTGCCGGCAGCTTATTCGGGCTAAGCACAGATACGCAGTATTTT
D: TRBD2; V: TRBV18; size: many; J: TRBJ2-3; CDR3: CASSPGTSGRSTDTQYF; DNA: TGTGCCAGCTCACCCGGGACTAGCGGGAGGAGCACAGATACGCAGTATTTT
D: TRBD2; V: TRBV2; size: once; J: TRBJ2-3; CDR3: CASKREIGADTQYF; DNA: TGTGCCAGCAAGCGGGAGATCGGGGCAGATACGCAGTATTTT
D: -; V: TRBV9; size: many; J: TRBJ2-3; CDR3: CASSGLGTDTQYF; DNA: TGTGCCAGCAGCGGACTAGGTACAGATACGCAGTATTTT
D: TRBD2; V: TRBV2; size: many; J: TRBJ2-1; CDR3: CASASGTSGDNEQFF; DNA: TGTGCCAGCGCCTCGGGAACTAGCGGGGACAATGAGCAGTTCTTC
D: TRBD2; V: TRBV3-1; size: many; J: TRBJ2-3; CDR3: CASSHPATSGSFVWTDTQYF; DNA: TGTGCCAGCAGCCACCCGGCCACTAGCGGGAGTTTCGTCTGGACAGATACGCAGTATTTT
D: -; V: TRBV7-9; size: many; J: TRBJ2-7; CDR3: CASSPRLGERYEQYF; DNA: TGTGCCAGCAGCCCTCGTCTTGGGGAACGGTACGAGCAGTACTTC
D: -; V: TRBV24-1; size: few; J: TRBJ2-3; CDR3: CATSNGRAGGTDTQYF; DNA: TGTGCCACCAGTAATGGGCGGGCTGGGGGCACAGATACGCAGTATTTT
D: -; V: TRBV5-6; size: many; J: TRBJ2-7; CDR3: CASSLPGSGYEQYF; DNA: TGTGCCAGCAGTCTACCGGGCAGCGGCTACGAGCAGTACTTC
D: -; V: TRBV11-2; size: many; J: TRBJ2-7; CDR3: CASSLGGLAYEQYF; DNA: TGTGCCAGCAGCTTAGGTGGACTGGCCTACGAGCAGTACTTC
D: -; V: TRBV20-1; size: many; J: TRBJ1-4; CDR3: CSARDTTNEKLFF; DNA: TGCAGTGCTCGGGACACAACTAATGAAAAACTGTTTTTT
D: -; V: TRBV12-5; size: many; J: TRBJ1-1; CDR3: CASGLVTGSWNTEAFF; DNA: TGTGCTAGTGGTTTGGTCACAGGGTCCTGGAACACTGAAGCTTTCTTT
D: -; V: TRBV5-1; size: -; J: TRBJ2-1; CDR3: CASSFAYNYNEQFF; DNA: TGCGCCAGCAGCTTCGCGTACAACTACAATGAGCAGTTCTTC
D: -; V: TRBV12-3/TRBV12-4; size: -; J: TRBJ2-2; CDR3: CASSFVTGELFF; DNA: TGTGCCAGCAGTTTTGTGACCGGGGAGCTGTTTTTT
D: -; V: TRBV2; size: -; J: TRBJ2-1; CDR3: CASSPPAGAQFF; DNA: TGTGCCAGCAGCCCTCCCGCAGGGGCTCAGTTCTTC
D: TRBD1; V: TRBV7-9; size: -; J: TRBJ2-1; CDR3: CASSLVAGGAYNEQFF; DNA: TGTGCCAGCAGCTTAGTAGCAGGGGGAGCCTACAATGAGCAGTTCTTC
D: -; V: TRBV20-1; size: -; J: TRBJ2-7; CDR3: CSARDRYAYEQYF; DNA: TGCAGTGCTAGAGATCGTTACGCCTACGAGCAGTACTTC
D: TRBD2; V: TRBV12-3/TRBV12-4; size: -; J: TRBJ2-1; CDR3: CASSLETSGSSYNEQFF; DNA: TGTGCCAGCAGTTTAGAGACTAGCGGCAGCTCCTACAATGAGCAGTTCTTC
D: -; V: TRBV28; size: many; J: TRBJ2-7; CDR3: CASGQYSYEQYF; DNA: TGTGCCAGTGGACAGTACTCCTACGAGCAGTACTTC
D: -; V: TRBV7-3; size: many; J: TRBJ2-2; CDR3: CASSLSGGGLLNTGELFF; DNA: TGTGCCAGCAGCTTATCAGGGGGAGGACTATTGAACACCGGGGAGCTGTTTTTT
D: -; V: TRBV18; size: -; J: TRBJ2-1; CDR3: CASSPPGGYNEQFF; DNA: TGTGCCAGCTCACCCCCTGGGGGGTACAATGAGCAGTTCTTC
D: -; V: TRBV11-2; size: -; J: TRBJ2-6; CDR3: CASSSRYGRVAGANVLTF; DNA: TGTGCCAGCAGCTCCCGTTATGGCAGGGTAGCTGGGGCCAACGTCCTGACTTTC
D: -; V: TRBV20-1; size: many; J: TRBJ1-1; CDR3: CSARDRLSGLNTEAFF; DNA: TGCAGTGCTAGAGATCGATTATCCGGGCTGAACACTGAAGCTTTCTTT
D: TRBD1; V: TRBV4-1; size: few; J: TRBJ2-7; CDR3: CASSQAHRGRGYEQYF; DNA: TGCGCCAGCAGCCAAGCACACAGGGGGCGCGGGTACGAGCAGTACTTC
D: -; V: TRBV10-3; size: -; J: TRBJ1-5; CDR3: CAIREGNQPQHF; DNA: TGTGCCATCAGGGAGGGGAATCAGCCCCAGCATTTT
D: -; V: TRBV9; size: many; J: TRBJ1-6; CDR3: CASSVGGADSPLHF; DNA: TGTGCCAGCAGCGTAGGAGGGGCGGACTCACCCCTCCACTTT
D: TRBD2; V: TRBV19; size: many; J: TRBJ2-1; CDR3: CASSIMSGGANNEQFF; DNA: TGTGCCAGTAGTATTATGAGCGGGGGGGCAAACAATGAGCAGTTCTTC
D: TRBD1; V: TRBV27; size: -; J: TRBJ1-1; CDR3: CASSTYTDRGTEAFF; DNA: TGTGCCAGCAGCACTTATACGGACAGGGGCACTGAAGCTTTCTTT
D: -; V: TRBV12-3/TRBV12-4; size: many; J: TRBJ1-5; CDR3: CASRDDSANQPQHF; DNA: TGTGCCAGCAGGGACGACAGTGCCAATCAGCCCCAGCATTTT
D: -; V: TRBV19; size: many; J: TRBJ2-5; CDR3: CASSNGLSETQYF; DNA: TGTGCCAGTAGTAATGGACTTTCGGAGACCCAGTACTTC
D: -; V: TRBV9; size: many; J: TRBJ2-7; CDR3: CASGRGSSYEQYF; DNA: TGTGCCAGCGGGCGGGGCAGCTCCTACGAGCAGTACTTC
D: TRBD1; V: TRBV12-3/TRBV12-4; size: many; J: TRBJ1-3; CDR3: CVSSAGTGGGNTIYF; DNA: TGTGTCAGCAGTGCCGGGACAGGGGGAGGAAACACCATATATTTT
D: -; V: TRBV18; size: many; J: TRBJ2-5; CDR3: CASSPGRIEETQYF; DNA: TGTGCCAGCTCACCTGGACGGATAGAAGAGACCCAGTACTTC
D: -; V: TRBV7-6; size: many; J: TRBJ1-5; CDR3: CASSLQGGQPQHF; DNA: TGTGCCAGCAGCTTACAGGGAGGTCAGCCCCAGCATTTT
D: -; V: TRBV9; size: few; J: TRBJ2-1; CDR3: CASSLKAGVSDNEQFF; DNA: TGTGCCAGCAGCCTAAAAGCGGGCGTTTCCGACAATGAGCAGTTCTTC
D: -; V: TRBV6-1; size: many; J: TRBJ1-1; CDR3: CASTLGDGEAFF; DNA: TGTGCCAGCACATTGGGTGACGGTGAAGCTTTCTTT
D: -; V: TRBV9; size: few; J: TRBJ1-1; CDR3: CASSPPPSGKTEAFF; DNA: TGTGCCAGCAGCCCCCCCCCGTCGGGGAAAACTGAAGCTTTCTTT
D: TRBD2; V: TRBV5-1; size: many; J: TRBJ2-1; CDR3: CASSSDGRAGDEQFF; DNA: TGCGCCAGCAGCTCCGACGGGAGGGCAGGCGATGAGCAGTTCTTC
D: -; V: TRBV4-1; size: -; J: TRBJ1-4; CDR3: CASSQDQEKLFF; DNA: TGCGCCAGCAGCCAAGATCAGGAAAAACTGTTTTTT